This TCR beta chain was recovered during a study of control samples from healthy donors and cancer patients. The V gene's germline CDR1 is MNHEY and CDR2 SVGAGI. With 6 bases removed from V and 9 bases from J, the gap between germline ends came to 15 bases. The CDR3 has 13 amino acids. Clones were sequenced by immunoSEQ multiplex PCR, and TCRdb holds only the in-frame ones, with some missing. Of some 73,000 clones in the sample, less than 95% were seen once. The clonotype originates from a woman aged 40 to 50 in good health. This chain connects TRBV6-5 to TRBJ2-1, with TRBD2 as a possible D gene (5 bases). What was sequenced was blood. The CDR3 here is CASSTPIRGEQFF. CDR3 nucleotide sequence: TGTGCCAGCAGCACACCGATACGGGGTGAGCAGTTCTTC.